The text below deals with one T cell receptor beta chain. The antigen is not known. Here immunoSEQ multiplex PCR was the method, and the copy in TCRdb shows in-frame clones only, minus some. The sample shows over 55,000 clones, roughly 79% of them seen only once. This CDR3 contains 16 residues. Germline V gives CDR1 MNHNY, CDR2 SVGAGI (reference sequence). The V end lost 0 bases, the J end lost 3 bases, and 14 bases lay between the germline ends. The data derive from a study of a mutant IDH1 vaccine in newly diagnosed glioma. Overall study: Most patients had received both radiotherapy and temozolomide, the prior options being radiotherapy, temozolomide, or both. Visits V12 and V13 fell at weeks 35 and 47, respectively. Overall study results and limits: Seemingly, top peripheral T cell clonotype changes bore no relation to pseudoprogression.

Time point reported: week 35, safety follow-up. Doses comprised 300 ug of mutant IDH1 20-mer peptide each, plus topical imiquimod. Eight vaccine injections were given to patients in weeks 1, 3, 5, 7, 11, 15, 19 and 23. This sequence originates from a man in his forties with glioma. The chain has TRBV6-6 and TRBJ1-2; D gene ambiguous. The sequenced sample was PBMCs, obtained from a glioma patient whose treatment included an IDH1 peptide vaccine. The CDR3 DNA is TGTGCCAGCAGTTACTCGCCCATGAGAGGGTACTATGGCTACACCTTC. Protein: CASSYSPMRGYYGYTF.